These T cell receptor beta chains were read from a single sample in a study of beta chain features in type 1 diabetes. Generated by immunoSEQ multiplex PCR, the TCRdb table keeps only in-frame clones and is missing some. The data hold a few hundred thousand clones, with approximately 15% observed a single time. The sample was naive CD4+ T cells from blood. Receptor source: a young man with type 1 diabetes. The CDR3 runs from the conserved cysteine through the conserved F or W. D genes are given only for firm matches. Some rows mark clone size as missing; the rest say once, few, many or name a class of expanded clone.

.	TRBV4-1	few	TRBJ2-5	CASSQDRGETQYF	TGCGCCAGCAGCCAAGATCGGGGGGAGACCCAGTACTTC
.	TRBV6-5	.	TRBJ1-1	CASSYNRATEAFF	TGTGCCAGCAGTTACAACAGGGCTACTGAAGCTTTCTTT
.	TRBV4-1	.	TRBJ1-1	CASSDLGGRSTEAFF	TGCGCCAGCAGCGACCTCGGGGGGCGAAGCACTGAAGCTTTCTTT
.	TRBV4-1	few	TRBJ1-1	CASSPRRSGGTEAFF	TGCGCCAGCAGCCCGAGGCGATCCGGAGGCACTGAAGCTTTCTTT
.	TRBV7-9	.	TRBJ2-7	CASSVQGYEQYF	TGTGCCAGCAGCGTACAGGGTTACGAGCAGTACTTC
TRBD1	TRBV29-1	few	TRBJ1-1	CSVQPTGGWTEAFF	TGCAGCGTGCAACCTACAGGGGGCTGGACTGAAGCTTTCTTT
.	TRBV30	.	TRBJ1-2	CAWSVGAGGYTF	TGTGCCTGGAGTGTGGGGGCTGGTGGCTACACCTTC
TRBD1	TRBV19	few	TRBJ1-5	CASSIDRTGNSGNQPQHF	TGTGCCAGTAGTATAGACCGGACAGGGAACTCTGGCAATCAGCCCCAGCATTTT
TRBD1	TRBV10-3	.	TRBJ1-6	CAIGTGDSPLHF	TGTGCCATCGGAACAGGGGATTCACCCCTCCACTTT
TRBD2	TRBV11-2	.	TRBJ2-7	CASSSGGLAGAPYEQYF	TGTGCCAGCAGCTCGGGGGGACTAGCGGGGGCCCCCTACGAGCAGTACTTC
.	TRBV9	.	TRBJ2-7	CASSVQGSSYEQYF	TGTGCCAGCAGCGTCCAGGGAAGCTCCTACGAGCAGTACTTC
.	TRBV2	few	TRBJ2-2	CASSGWPGELFF	TGTGCCAGCAGTGGTTGGCCCGGGGAGCTGTTTTTT
.	TRBV18	.	TRBJ2-3	CASSRVGTDTQYF	TGTGCCAGCTCCCGGGTCGGCACAGATACGCAGTATTTT
TRBD2	TRBV2	.	TRBJ2-1	CASSEGGATYNEQFF	TGTGCCAGCAGTGAGGGAGGGGCAACATACAATGAGCAGTTCTTC
.	TRBV7-9	.	TRBJ1-1	CASSLETGNTEAFF	TGTGCCAGCAGCTTAGAAACGGGGAACACTGAAGCTTTCTTT
.	TRBV6-6	few	TRBJ1-4	CASTSGLGDNEKLFF	TGTGCCAGCACCTCAGGTTTAGGGGATAATGAAAAACTGTTTTTT
TRBD2	TRBV29-1	.	TRBJ2-7	CSVKGLAGNYEQYF	TGCAGCGTTAAGGGACTAGCGGGTAATTACGAGCAGTACTTC
.	TRBV28	.	TRBJ2-5	CASSLGGYETQYF	TGTGCCAGCAGTTTGGGCGGGTACGAGACCCAGTACTTC
TRBD2	TRBV11-2	few	TRBJ2-7	CASSVPAGGPYEQYF	TGTGCCAGCAGCGTGCCGGCGGGAGGGCCGTACGAGCAGTACTTC
.	TRBV5-1	.	TRBJ2-1	CASSLAVLDNEQFF	TGCGCCAGCAGCTTGGCCGTACTAGACAATGAGCAGTTCTTC
.	TRBV5-1	few	TRBJ1-5	CASSLRGTVGEPQHF	TGCGCCAGCAGCTTGAGAGGGACTGTGGGTGAGCCCCAGCATTTT